This entry describes one T cell receptor beta chain. TCRdb reprocessed the 5' RACE reads and stores each CDR3 protein as one record, lacking DNA. The ten most abundant clones cover around 7.2% of a sample with roughly 160,000 distinct CDR3 sequences. The sample is drawn from a study of monozygotic twins with inflammatory bowel disease. In germline, CDR1 is SGHRS, CDR2 YFSETQ. This CDR3 has 16 amino acids. The V call is TRBV5-1, the J call TRBJ2-3; checking the TCRdb D call of TRBD2 is not possible without DNA. The sample consisted of blood. The source of this sequence is a human donor with ulcerative colitis or Crohn's disease, or a healthy co-twin of an affected twin (not recorded which). The CDR3 protein is CASSAGLFISTDTQYF.